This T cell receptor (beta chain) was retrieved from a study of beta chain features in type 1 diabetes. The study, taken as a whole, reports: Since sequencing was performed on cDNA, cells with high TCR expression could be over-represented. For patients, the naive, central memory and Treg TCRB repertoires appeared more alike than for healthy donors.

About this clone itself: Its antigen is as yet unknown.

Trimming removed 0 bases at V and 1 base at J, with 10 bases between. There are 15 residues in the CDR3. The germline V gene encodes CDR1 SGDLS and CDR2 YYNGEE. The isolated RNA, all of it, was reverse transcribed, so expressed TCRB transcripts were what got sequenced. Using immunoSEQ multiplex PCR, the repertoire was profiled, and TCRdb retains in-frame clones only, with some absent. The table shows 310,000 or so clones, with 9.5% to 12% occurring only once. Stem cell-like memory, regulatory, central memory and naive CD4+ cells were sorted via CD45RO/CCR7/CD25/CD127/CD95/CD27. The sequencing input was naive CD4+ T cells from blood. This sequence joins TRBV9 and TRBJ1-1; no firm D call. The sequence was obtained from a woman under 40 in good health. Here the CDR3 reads CASSVVADWNTEAFF. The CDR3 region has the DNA TGTGCCAGCAGCGTAGTAGCAGATTGGAACACTGAAGCTTTCTTT.